These T cell receptor beta chains were read from a single sample in a study of T cell changes during pregnancy in multiple sclerosis. Profiled with immunoSEQ multiplex PCR; TCRdb holds only in-frame clones, not every one. The table records about 55,000 clones, 90% to 95% of them present only once. Sequenced here: CD8+ T cells from peripheral blood mononuclear cells, sampled in the third trimester of pregnancy. These TCRs come from a female donor with multiple sclerosis, enrolled in a pregnancy study. The CDR3 runs from the conserved cysteine through the conserved F or W. Fields, in order: V gene, clone size, D gene, J gene, CDR3 DNA, CDR3 protein. The D gene is left open where the match is weak. Size is omitted from some rows. Given values are once, few, many or a class for expanded clones.

V gene: TRBV27
clone size: .
D gene: .
J gene: TRBJ2-1
CDR3 DNA: TGTGCCAGCAGTCCCGCGGGTGCTCAGAACCCCCTCTTCTTC
CDR3 protein: CASSPAGAQNPLFF

V gene: TRBV28
clone size: .
D gene: .
J gene: TRBJ2-4
CDR3 DNA: TGTGCCAGCAGTTTCCAACAGGTAGCCAAAAACATTCAGTACTTC
CDR3 protein: CASSFQQVAKNIQYF

V gene: TRBV6-5
clone size: .
D gene: TRBD2
J gene: TRBJ2-1
CDR3 DNA: TGTGCCAGCAGTTACTCGGGGCGGGAGGATGGGTTCTTC
CDR3 protein: CASSYSGREDGFF

V gene: TRBV6-5
clone size: .
D gene: TRBD2
J gene: TRBJ2-1
CDR3 DNA: TGTGCCAGCAGTTACTCGACCTCCGGGAACCCGGGAGGGCAGTTCTTC
CDR3 protein: CASSYSTSGNPGGQFF

V gene: TRBV7-9
clone size: .
D gene: .
J gene: TRBJ2-4
CDR3 DNA: TGTGCCAGCAGCTCCGACAGGACCAAAAACATTCAGTACTTC
CDR3 protein: CASSSDRTKNIQYF

V gene: TRBV28
clone size: .
D gene: .
J gene: TRBJ2-2
CDR3 DNA: TGTGCCAGCAGCCGGATGTTACTAGACACCGGGGAGCTGTTTTTT
CDR3 protein: CASSRMLLDTGELFF

V gene: TRBV5-6
clone size: once
D gene: TRBD1
J gene: TRBJ2-7
CDR3 DNA: TGTGCCAGCAGCTTGGGACAGGGGAATTCCTACGAGCAGTACTTC
CDR3 protein: CASSLGQGNSYEQYF

V gene: TRBV6-6
clone size: once
D gene: .
J gene: TRBJ2-7
CDR3 DNA: TGTGCCAGCAGACCTGAACAATACGAGCAGTACTTC
CDR3 protein: CASRPEQYEQYF

V gene: TRBV27
clone size: few
D gene: TRBD2
J gene: TRBJ2-1
CDR3 DNA: TGTGCCAGCAGCACCGGAAGACTAGCGGGGAACAATGAGCAGTTCTTC
CDR3 protein: CASSTGRLAGNNEQFF

V gene: TRBV20-1
clone size: once
D gene: .
J gene: TRBJ1-1
CDR3 DNA: TGCAGTGGGGGCGGTGAAGCTTTCTTT
CDR3 protein: CSGGGEAFF

V gene: TRBV6-5
clone size: .
D gene: .
J gene: TRBJ2-3
CDR3 DNA: TGTGCCAGCAGATCGGGGTTGGATACGCAGTATTTT
CDR3 protein: CASRSGLDTQYF

V gene: TRBV28
clone size: .
D gene: .
J gene: TRBJ1-5
CDR3 DNA: TGTGCCAGCAGTTCGGGAGACCGCTGGACGGTGGAGGGGACCTATAGCAATCAGCCCCAGCATTTT
CDR3 protein: CASSSGDRWTVEGTYSNQPQHF

V gene: TRBV6-5
clone size: .
D gene: TRBD1
J gene: TRBJ2-5
CDR3 DNA: TGTGCCAGCAGTTACGGACAGGGACCCGAAGAGACCCAGTACTTC
CDR3 protein: CASSYGQGPEETQYF

V gene: TRBV5-1
clone size: .
D gene: TRBD2
J gene: TRBJ2-1
CDR3 DNA: TGCGCCAGCAGCTTGTTGTCCGGGCGGGAGGAGTACAATGAGCAGTTCTTC
CDR3 protein: CASSLLSGREEYNEQFF

V gene: TRBV19
clone size: .
D gene: TRBD1
J gene: TRBJ2-1
CDR3 DNA: TGTGCCAGTTCGGCAGGGGGCGCTGGCTATGAGCAGTTCTTC
CDR3 protein: CASSAGGAGYEQFF

V gene: TRBV27
clone size: .
D gene: TRBD2
J gene: TRBJ2-3
CDR3 DNA: TGTGCCAGCAGTTTGGCGGGAGCTTTTTTAGATACGCAGTATTTT
CDR3 protein: CASSLAGAFLDTQYF

V gene: TRBV19
clone size: .
D gene: .
J gene: TRBJ2-1
CDR3 DNA: TGTGCCAGTAGTATAATTCCCGGGGAGCAGTTCTTC
CDR3 protein: CASSIIPGEQFF

V gene: TRBV19
clone size: .
D gene: .
J gene: TRBJ2-1
CDR3 DNA: TGTGCCAGTAGGACCGGGACAGAGCAGTTCTTC
CDR3 protein: CASRTGTEQFF

V gene: TRBV4-1
clone size: .
D gene: .
J gene: TRBJ1-1
CDR3 DNA: TGCGCCAGCAGCAGCCGACAGGCGAACACTGAAGCTTTCTTT
CDR3 protein: CASSSRQANTEAFF

V gene: TRBV19
clone size: .
D gene: .
J gene: TRBJ2-7
CDR3 DNA: TGTGCCAGTAGTGCCTCCCTCCGGGCCTACGAGCAGTACTTC
CDR3 protein: CASSASLRAYEQYF

V gene: TRBV5-6
clone size: .
D gene: TRBD1
J gene: TRBJ2-1
CDR3 DNA: TGTGCCAGCAGCTTGGGGACAGGGAAACACAATGAGCAGTTCTTC
CDR3 protein: CASSLGTGKHNEQFF

V gene: TRBV2
clone size: .
D gene: .
J gene: TRBJ1-1
CDR3 DNA: TGTGCCAGCAGTGAAGACATGGCGGAGACTGAAGCTTTCTTT
CDR3 protein: CASSEDMAETEAFF

V gene: TRBV28
clone size: .
D gene: .
J gene: TRBJ2-7
CDR3 DNA: TGTGCCAGCAGTTTATTTGTCCACTTGCCTTACGAGCAGTACTTC
CDR3 protein: CASSLFVHLPYEQYF

V gene: TRBV5-6
clone size: .
D gene: .
J gene: TRBJ1-4
CDR3 DNA: TGTGCCAGCAGCTCAGCAACTAATGAAAAACTGTTTTTT
CDR3 protein: CASSSATNEKLFF

V gene: TRBV9
clone size: .
D gene: .
J gene: TRBJ1-3
CDR3 DNA: TGTGCCAGCAGCGCTGAGAATGGAAACACCATATATTTT
CDR3 protein: CASSAENGNTIYF

V gene: TRBV28
clone size: once
D gene: .
J gene: TRBJ2-3
CDR3 DNA: TGTGCCAGCAGTCCCTTTGACTACCGCACAGATACGCAGTATTTT
CDR3 protein: CASSPFDYRTDTQYF

V gene: TRBV7-8
clone size: once
D gene: TRBD1
J gene: TRBJ2-7
CDR3 DNA: TGTGCCAGCAGCGGGCCGGGACAGATCTCCTACGAGCAGTACTTC
CDR3 protein: CASSGPGQISYEQYF

V gene: TRBV2
clone size: .
D gene: TRBD1
J gene: TRBJ2-1
CDR3 DNA: TGTGCCAGCAGTGATTCCAGGGGGCGCATCCACCAAAATGAGCAGTTCTTC
CDR3 protein: CASSDSRGRIHQNEQFF

V gene: TRBV7-6
clone size: .
D gene: .
J gene: TRBJ2-7
CDR3 DNA: TGCGCCAGCAGCGAGGACTACTCCTACGAGCAGTACTTC
CDR3 protein: CASSEDYSYEQYF

V gene: TRBV10-2
clone size: .
D gene: .
J gene: TRBJ1-5
CDR3 DNA: TGCGCCAGCAGTGAGTCGGGGCCGATTCAGCCCCAGCATTTT
CDR3 protein: CASSESGPIQPQHF

V gene: TRBV10-3
clone size: .
D gene: .
J gene: TRBJ1-1
CDR3 DNA: TGTGCCATCAGTGAGTCAAGGGGCCCCATGAACACTGAAGCTTTCTTT
CDR3 protein: CAISESRGPMNTEAFF

V gene: TRBV13
clone size: .
D gene: .
J gene: TRBJ2-1
CDR3 DNA: TGTGCCAGCAGCTTACTTATTACGGGGGTTTCCTACAATGAGCAGTTCTTC
CDR3 protein: CASSLLITGVSYNEQFF

V gene: TRBV27
clone size: .
D gene: TRBD2
J gene: TRBJ2-7
CDR3 DNA: TGTGCCAGCAGTCCAGGACTAGCGGGAGAGGACGAGCAGTACTTC
CDR3 protein: CASSPGLAGEDEQYF

V gene: TRBV7-9
clone size: .
D gene: TRBD2
J gene: TRBJ2-1
CDR3 DNA: TGTGCCAGCAGCCCCCCCCGCGGGACTAGCGGAAATGAGCAGTTCTTC
CDR3 protein: CASSPPRGTSGNEQFF

V gene: TRBV5-1
clone size: .
D gene: TRBD2
J gene: TRBJ2-7
CDR3 DNA: TGCGCCAGCAGCCTAGGACTAGCGGGAGCCTACGAGCAGTACTTC
CDR3 protein: CASSLGLAGAYEQYF

V gene: TRBV7-8
clone size: .
D gene: .
J gene: TRBJ2-1
CDR3 DNA: TGTGCCAGCAGCTTAATGCCTAACAATGAGCAGTTCTTC
CDR3 protein: CASSLMPNNEQFF

V gene: TRBV19
clone size: .
D gene: .
J gene: TRBJ2-1
CDR3 DNA: TGTGCCAGTAGTATATCAGAGGCGAGCTCCTACAATGAGCAGTTCTTC
CDR3 protein: CASSISEASSYNEQFF

V gene: TRBV27
clone size: .
D gene: .
J gene: TRBJ1-3
CDR3 DNA: TGTGCCAGCAGTGTCCGGGGTGGTGGAAACACCATATATTTT
CDR3 protein: CASSVRGGGNTIYF

V gene: TRBV28
clone size: .
D gene: TRBD2
J gene: TRBJ2-1
CDR3 DNA: TGTGCCAGCAGTTTTCAGCGGGAGTTTAATGAGCAGTTCTTC
CDR3 protein: CASSFQREFNEQFF

V gene: TRBV19
clone size: .
D gene: TRBD1
J gene: TRBJ2-1
CDR3 DNA: TGTGCCAGTAGTTCGCGTCAGGGACAGGCCTCCTACAATGAGCAGTTCTTC
CDR3 protein: CASSSRQGQASYNEQFF

V gene: TRBV7-8
clone size: .
D gene: .
J gene: TRBJ1-3
CDR3 DNA: TGTGCCAGCAGCTCCCTGATAGATTACTCTGGAAACACCATATATTTT
CDR3 protein: CASSSLIDYSGNTIYF

V gene: TRBV6-5
clone size: .
D gene: .
J gene: TRBJ1-1
CDR3 DNA: TGTGCCAGCAGCAGCAGGGGAATGAACACTGAAGCTTTCTTT
CDR3 protein: CASSSRGMNTEAFF

V gene: TRBV29-1
clone size: .
D gene: .
J gene: TRBJ1-2
CDR3 DNA: TGCAGCGTTGACGGTCTAAACTATGGCTACACCTTC
CDR3 protein: CSVDGLNYGYTF

V gene: TRBV6-4
clone size: once
D gene: TRBD1
J gene: TRBJ1-1
CDR3 DNA: TGTGCCAGCAGTGCGAGACAGGGAGTAGGGAGAGCTTTCTTT
CDR3 protein: CASSARQGVGRAFF

V gene: TRBV29-1
clone size: .
D gene: .
J gene: TRBJ2-2
CDR3 DNA: TGCAGCGTTGGTACGGAGTACACCGGGGAGCTGTTTTTT
CDR3 protein: CSVGTEYTGELFF

V gene: TRBV13
clone size: .
D gene: TRBD1
J gene: TRBJ1-4
CDR3 DNA: TGTGCCAGCAGCCGGACAGGGGGGGGTGAAAAACTGTTTTTT
CDR3 protein: CASSRTGGGEKLFF

V gene: TRBV30
clone size: .
D gene: .
J gene: TRBJ2-2
CDR3 DNA: TGTGCCTGGACGGGACACTACACCGGGGAGCTGTTTTTT
CDR3 protein: CAWTGHYTGELFF

V gene: TRBV27
clone size: once
D gene: TRBD2
J gene: TRBJ2-1
CDR3 DNA: TGTGCCAGCAGTCCCACTACTAGCGGGAGGGACAATGAGCAGTTCTTC
CDR3 protein: CASSPTTSGRDNEQFF

V gene: TRBV4-3
clone size: .
D gene: .
J gene: TRBJ1-1
CDR3 DNA: TGCGCCAGCAGCCCCGGTGTGGGGGAGGACACTGAAGCTTTCTTT
CDR3 protein: CASSPGVGEDTEAFF

V gene: TRBV6-6
clone size: .
D gene: .
J gene: TRBJ2-5
CDR3 DNA: TGTGCCAGCAGTTACTCGTTGGTCGGGGACCAAGAGACCCAGTACTTC
CDR3 protein: CASSYSLVGDQETQYF

V gene: TRBV18
clone size: .
D gene: TRBD1
J gene: TRBJ2-1
CDR3 DNA: TGTGCCAGCTCACCCGACCTCCAGGGGGATGAGCAGTTCTTC
CDR3 protein: CASSPDLQGDEQFF

V gene: TRBV29-1
clone size: .
D gene: .
J gene: TRBJ2-1
CDR3 DNA: TGCAGCTTCGTAGGGGGCAATGAGCAGTTCTTC
CDR3 protein: CSFVGGNEQFF

V gene: TRBV6-1
clone size: .
D gene: TRBD1
J gene: TRBJ2-1
CDR3 DNA: TGTGCCAGCAGGGGACAGGGGGGCCACAATGAGCAGTTCTTC
CDR3 protein: CASRGQGGHNEQFF

V gene: TRBV6-5
clone size: .
D gene: TRBD1
J gene: TRBJ1-1
CDR3 DNA: TGTGCCAGCAGGCTAAGGACAGGGGAAGACACTGAAGCTTTCTTT
CDR3 protein: CASRLRTGEDTEAFF